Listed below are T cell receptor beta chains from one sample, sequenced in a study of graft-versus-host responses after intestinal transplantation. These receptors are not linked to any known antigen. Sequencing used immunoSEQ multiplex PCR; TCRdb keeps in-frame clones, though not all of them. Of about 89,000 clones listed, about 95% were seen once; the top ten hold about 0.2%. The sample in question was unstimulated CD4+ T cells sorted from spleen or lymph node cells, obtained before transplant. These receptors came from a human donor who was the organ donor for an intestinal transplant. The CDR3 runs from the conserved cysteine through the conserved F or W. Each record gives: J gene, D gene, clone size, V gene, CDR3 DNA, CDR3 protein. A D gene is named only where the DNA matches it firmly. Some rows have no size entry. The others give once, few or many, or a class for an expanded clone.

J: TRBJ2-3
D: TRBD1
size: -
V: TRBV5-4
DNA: TGTGCCAGCAGCATAGACAGGGATGCTAGCACAGATACGCAGTATTTT
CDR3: CASSIDRDASTDTQYF

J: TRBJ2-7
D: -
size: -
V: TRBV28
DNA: TGTGCCAGCAGGACCGGGCCATCCTACGAGCAGTACTTC
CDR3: CASRTGPSYEQYF

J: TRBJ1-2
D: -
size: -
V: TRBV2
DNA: TGTGCCAGCAGTGAGGCCACAGGGCTAACTAACTATGGCTACACCTTC
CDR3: CASSEATGLTNYGYTF

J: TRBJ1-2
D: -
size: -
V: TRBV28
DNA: TGTGCCAGCAGTTTAAGCTATGGCTACACCTTC
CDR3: CASSLSYGYTF

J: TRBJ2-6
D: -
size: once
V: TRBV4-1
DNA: TGCGCCAGCAGCCAAGATGGGGTAAGGGTGGTAGGGGCCAACGTCCTGACTTTC
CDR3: CASSQDGVRVVGANVLTF

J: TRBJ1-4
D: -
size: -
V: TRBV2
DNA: TGTGCCGGGGGGGGACGGCTTGCAACTAATGAAAAACTGTTTTTT
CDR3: CAGGGRLATNEKLFF

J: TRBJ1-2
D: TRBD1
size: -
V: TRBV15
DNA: TGTGCCACCAGCAGAGGGAACCGACCGGGACAGGGGTCTCACCATGGCTACACCTTC
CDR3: CATSRGNRPGQGSHHGYTF

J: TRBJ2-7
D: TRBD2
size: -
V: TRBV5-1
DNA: TGCGCCAGCAGCTTGAACGGCGGGGGCTCCTACGAGCAGTACTTC
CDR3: CASSLNGGGSYEQYF

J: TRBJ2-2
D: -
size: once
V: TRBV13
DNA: TGTGCCAGCAGCGAGTACAGGGTCCTTAACACCGGGGAGCTGTTTTTT
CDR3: CASSEYRVLNTGELFF

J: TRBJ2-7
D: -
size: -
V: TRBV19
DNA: TGTGCCAGTAGTGCGGGACAGTCCTACGAGCAGTACTTC
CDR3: CASSAGQSYEQYF

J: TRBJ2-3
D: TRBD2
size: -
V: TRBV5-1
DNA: TGCGCCAGCAGCTTTAGCGGGGGAGGAGATACGCAGTATTTT
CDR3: CASSFSGGGDTQYF

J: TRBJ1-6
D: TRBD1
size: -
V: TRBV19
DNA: TGTGCCAGTAGGCGGGACAGCAATTCACCCCTCCACTTT
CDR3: CASRRDSNSPLHF

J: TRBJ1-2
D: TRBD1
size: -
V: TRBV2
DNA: TGTGCCAGCAGTGAAAACCAGGGGGCCGCCTTC
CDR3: CASSENQGAAF

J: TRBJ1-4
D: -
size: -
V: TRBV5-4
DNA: TGTGCCAGCAGCCGGACAGTTAATGAAAAACTGTTTTTT
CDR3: CASSRTVNEKLFF

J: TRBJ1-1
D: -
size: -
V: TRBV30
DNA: TGTGCCTGGCAGATGACAGCGATGAACACTGAAGCTTTCTTT
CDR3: CAWQMTAMNTEAFF

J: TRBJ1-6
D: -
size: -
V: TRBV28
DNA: TGTGCCAGCAGTGAACAGGGTCTAGCCCTCCACTTT
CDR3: CASSEQGLALHF

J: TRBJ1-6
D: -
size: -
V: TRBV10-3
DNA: TGTGCCATCAGTGAGTCGGTATTAAGGGAAAATTCACCCCTCCACTTT
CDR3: CAISESVLRENSPLHF

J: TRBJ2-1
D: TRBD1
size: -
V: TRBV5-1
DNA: TGCGCCAGCTCCCAACAGGGGGCGAATGAGCAGTTCTTC
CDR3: CASSQQGANEQFF

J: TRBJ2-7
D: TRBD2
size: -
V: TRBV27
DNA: TGTGCCAGCAGTTTGTGGGCGGGGGGTACCTACGAGCAGTACTTC
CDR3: CASSLWAGGTYEQYF

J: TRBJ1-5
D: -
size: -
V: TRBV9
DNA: TGTGCCAGCAGTGGGGTTAGCAATCAGCCCCAGCATTTT
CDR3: CASSGVSNQPQHF

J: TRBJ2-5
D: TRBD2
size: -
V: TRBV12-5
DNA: TGTGCTAGTGGTTTGACTAGGGGACTAGCGGGGGGGCAGGGATCCCAAGAGACCCAGTACTTC
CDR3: CASGLTRGLAGGQGSQETQYF

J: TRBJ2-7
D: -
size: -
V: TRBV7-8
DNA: TGTGCCAGCAGCTTATCTATCAGGGACCCCTACGAGCAGTACTTC
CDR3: CASSLSIRDPYEQYF

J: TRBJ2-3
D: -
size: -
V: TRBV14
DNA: TGTGCCAGCAGCACTCCCGGCTTGTCCCAGTATTTT
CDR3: CASSTPGLSQYF

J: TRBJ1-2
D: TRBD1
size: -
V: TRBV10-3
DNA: TGTGCCATCAGTGAGACAGGGGAAATCTATGGCTACACCTTC
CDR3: CAISETGEIYGYTF

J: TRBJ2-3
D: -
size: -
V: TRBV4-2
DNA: TGTGCCAGCAGCCAAGACAGGGGCACAGATACGCAGTATTTT
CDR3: CASSQDRGTDTQYF